The present T cell receptor (beta chain) was sequenced within a study of cytomegalovirus exposure and HLA in healthy donors. 60 Vbeta and 13 Jbeta primers were used in PCR. Original processing notes: In a later analysis, roughly 11 million of 75 million to 90 million unique beta chains occurred in at least two donors. Some clones are missing from TCRdb's copy, which holds only in-frame ones; the method was immunoSEQ multiplex PCR. The DNA was the basis for D and trimming; V, J and clone size are from that table. The table includes about 200,000 clones, around 81% detected once. Study conclusions and caveats: In a later analysis, parvovirus B19, influenza, CMV and Epstein-Barr virus appeared linked to several top co-occurrence clusters. Across all donors, roughly uniform sequencing depth was an assumption of the presence/absence analyses. The study put 160 or so TCR beta chains on its list as cytomegalovirus-associated.

This clone was seen only a few times. Antigen unknown. Germline values: CDR1 GTSNPN, CDR2 SVGIG (reference sequence). V shed 1 base and J 4 bases; nucleotides not matched to a gene: 6. This CDR3 contains 14 residues. The sequence derives from a man aged 18 to 30 in good health and CMV-seronegative. The chain joins TRBV30 to TRBJ2-7, with 8 bases that match TRBD2. Sequencing was performed on PBMCs. The CDR3 bases are TGTGCCTGGAGTGAGGGACTAGGGGAGTACGAGCAGTACTTC. It yields the protein CAWSEGLGEYEQYF.